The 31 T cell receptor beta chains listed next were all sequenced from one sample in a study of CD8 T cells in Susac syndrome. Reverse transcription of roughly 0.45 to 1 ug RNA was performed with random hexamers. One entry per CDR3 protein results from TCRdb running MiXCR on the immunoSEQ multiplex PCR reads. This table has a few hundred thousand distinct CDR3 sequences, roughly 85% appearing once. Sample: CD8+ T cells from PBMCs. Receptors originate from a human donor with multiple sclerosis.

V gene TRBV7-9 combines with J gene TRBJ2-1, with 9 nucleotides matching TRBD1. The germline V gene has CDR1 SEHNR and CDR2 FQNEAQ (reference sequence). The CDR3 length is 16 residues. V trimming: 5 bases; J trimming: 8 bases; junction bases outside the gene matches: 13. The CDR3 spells CASSTSTGGRRDEQFF. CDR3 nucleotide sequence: TGTGCCAGCAGCACAAGCACAGGGGGCCGGCGCGATGAGCAGTTCTTC.

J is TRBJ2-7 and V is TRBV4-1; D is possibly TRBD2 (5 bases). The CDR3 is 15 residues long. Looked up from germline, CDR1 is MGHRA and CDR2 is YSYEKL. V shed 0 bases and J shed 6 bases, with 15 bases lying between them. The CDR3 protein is CASSQDGFSRGEQYF. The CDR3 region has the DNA TGCGCCAGCAGCCAAGATGGGTTCTCCCGGGGCGAGCAGTACTTC.

CDR3 sequence: CASSLTGAHSYEQYF. The CDR3 DNA sequence: TGTGCCAGCAGCCTAACAGGGGCACACTCCTACGAGCAGTACTTC. The V and J genes are TRBV12-3 or TRBV12-4 and TRBJ2-7; TRBD1 matches 7 bases. The CDR3 is 15 residues long. Trimming at V came to 6 bases and at J to 0 bases, leaving 8 bases not matched to a gene.

CDR3 protein: CSFLAGDSGELFF. The CDR3 region has the DNA TGCAGCTTCCTAGCGGGAGACTCCGGGGAGCTGTTTTTT. V gene TRBV20-1 combines with J gene TRBJ2-2; 10 bases fit TRBD2. The germline V gene has CDR1 DFQATT and CDR2 SNEGSKA (reference sequence). This CDR3 region has 13 residues.

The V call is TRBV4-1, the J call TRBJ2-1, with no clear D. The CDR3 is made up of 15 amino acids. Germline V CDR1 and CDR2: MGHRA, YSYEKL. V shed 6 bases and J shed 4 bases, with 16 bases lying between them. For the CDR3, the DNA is TGCGCCAGCAGTGGCGACAAGGGCATTTACAATGAGCAGTTCTTC. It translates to CASSGDKGIYNEQFF.

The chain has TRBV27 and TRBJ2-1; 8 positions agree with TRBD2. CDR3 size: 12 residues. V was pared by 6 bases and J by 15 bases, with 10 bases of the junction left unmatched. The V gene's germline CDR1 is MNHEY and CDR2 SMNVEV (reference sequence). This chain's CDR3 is CASSSGLGDPFF. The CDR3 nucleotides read TGTGCCAGCAGCTCGGGACTAGGCGATCCGTTCTTC.

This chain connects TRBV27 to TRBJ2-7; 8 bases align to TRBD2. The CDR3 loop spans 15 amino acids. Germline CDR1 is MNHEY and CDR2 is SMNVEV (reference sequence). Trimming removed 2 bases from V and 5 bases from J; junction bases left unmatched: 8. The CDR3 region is CASSLGTGGPHEQYF. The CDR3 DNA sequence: TGTGCCAGCAGTTTAGGAACGGGAGGGCCCCACGAGCAGTACTTC.

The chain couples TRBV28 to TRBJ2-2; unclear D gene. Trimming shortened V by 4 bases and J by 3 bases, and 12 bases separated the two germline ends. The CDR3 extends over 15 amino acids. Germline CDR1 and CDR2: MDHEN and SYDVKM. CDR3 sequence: CASSSVGIHTGELFF. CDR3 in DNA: TGTGCCAGCAGTTCAGTGGGGATTCACACCGGGGAGCTGTTTTTT.

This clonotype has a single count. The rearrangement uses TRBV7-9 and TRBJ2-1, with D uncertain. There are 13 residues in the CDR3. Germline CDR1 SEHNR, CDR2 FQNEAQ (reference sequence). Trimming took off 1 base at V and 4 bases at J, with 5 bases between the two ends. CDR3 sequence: CASSLEWYNEQFF. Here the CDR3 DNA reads TGTGCCAGCAGCTTAGAATGGTACAATGAGCAGTTCTTC.

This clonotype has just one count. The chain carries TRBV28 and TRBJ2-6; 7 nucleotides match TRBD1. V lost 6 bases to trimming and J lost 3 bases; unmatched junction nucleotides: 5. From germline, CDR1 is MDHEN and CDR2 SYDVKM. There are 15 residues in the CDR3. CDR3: CASSDRAIGANVLTF. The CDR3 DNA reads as TGTGCCAGCAGCGACAGGGCTATTGGGGCCAACGTCCTGACTTTC.

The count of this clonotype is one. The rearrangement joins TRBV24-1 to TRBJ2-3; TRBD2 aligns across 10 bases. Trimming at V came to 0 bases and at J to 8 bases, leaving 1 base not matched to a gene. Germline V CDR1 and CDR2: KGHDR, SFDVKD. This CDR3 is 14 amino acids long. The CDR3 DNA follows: TGTGCCACCAGTGATTTGCCTAGCGGGAGTACGCAGTATTTT. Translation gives CATSDLPSGSTQYF.

The CDR3 protein is CASSAKEQFF. DNA for the CDR3: TGTGCCAGCAGTGCCAAGGAGCAGTTCTTC. The gene calls are TRBV25-1 and TRBJ2-1; D gene ambiguous. The ends were cut back, 4 bases at V and 10 bases at J, with 5 bases in the middle. Germline V gene lookup returns CDR1 MGHDK and CDR2 SYGVNS. The CDR3 consists of 10 residues.

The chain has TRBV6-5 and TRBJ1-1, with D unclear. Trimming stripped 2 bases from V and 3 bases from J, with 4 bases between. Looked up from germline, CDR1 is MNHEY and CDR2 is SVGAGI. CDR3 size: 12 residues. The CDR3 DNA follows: TGTGCCAGCAGTTACCGGGACACTGAAGCTTTCTTT. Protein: CASSYRDTEAFF.

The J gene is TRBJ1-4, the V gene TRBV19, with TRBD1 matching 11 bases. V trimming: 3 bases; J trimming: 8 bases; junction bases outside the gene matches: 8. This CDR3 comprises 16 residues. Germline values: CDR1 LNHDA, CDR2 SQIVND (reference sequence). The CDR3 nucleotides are TGTGCCAGTAGTATTGGGGCCCGGACAGGGGGCGAAAAACTGTTTTTT. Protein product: CASSIGARTGGEKLFF.

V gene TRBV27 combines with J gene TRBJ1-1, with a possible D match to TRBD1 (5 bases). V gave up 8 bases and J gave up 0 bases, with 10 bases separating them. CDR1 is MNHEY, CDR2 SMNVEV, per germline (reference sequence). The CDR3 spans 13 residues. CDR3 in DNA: TGTGCCAGCGGGGCCGGCGTGAACACTGAAGCTTTCTTT. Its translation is CASGAGVNTEAFF.

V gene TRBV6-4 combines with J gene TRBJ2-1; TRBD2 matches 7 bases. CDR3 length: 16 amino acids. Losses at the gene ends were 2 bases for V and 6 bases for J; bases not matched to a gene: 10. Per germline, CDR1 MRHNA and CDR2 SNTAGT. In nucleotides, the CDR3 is TGTGCCAGCAGTGACGGGTTCCGGACTAGGGTCAATGAGCAGTTCTTC. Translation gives CASSDGFRTRVNEQFF.

CDR3: CASSHAGTEGHGSPDTQYF. DNA of the CDR3: TGCGCCAGCAGCCACGCTGGGACCGAGGGACACGGAAGCCCAGATACGCAGTATTTT. The rearrangement joins TRBV4-3 to TRBJ2-3, with D tentatively TRBD1 (6 bases). The CDR3 runs to 19 residues. The germline CDR1 and CDR2 sequences are LGHNA and YSLEER. Trimming shortened V by 3 bases and J by 4 bases, and 26 bases separated the two germline ends.

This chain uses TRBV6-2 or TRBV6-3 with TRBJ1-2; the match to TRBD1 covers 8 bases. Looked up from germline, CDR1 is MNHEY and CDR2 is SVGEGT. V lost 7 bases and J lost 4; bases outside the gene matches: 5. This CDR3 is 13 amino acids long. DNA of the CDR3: TGTGCCAGCATTCCGACAGGGGCCTATGGCTACACCTTC. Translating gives CASIPTGAYGYTF.

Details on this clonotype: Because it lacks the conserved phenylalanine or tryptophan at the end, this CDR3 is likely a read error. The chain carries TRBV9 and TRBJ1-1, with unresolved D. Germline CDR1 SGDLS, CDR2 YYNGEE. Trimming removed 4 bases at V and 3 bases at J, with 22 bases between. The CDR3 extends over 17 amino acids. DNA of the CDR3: TGTGCCAGCAGCCTCACCCAATTACCTAAACCGGACACTGAAGCTTTCCTT. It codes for CASSLTQLPKPDTEAFL.

CDR3 in amino acids: CASRGDRANYGYTF. The DNA of the CDR3 is TGTGCCAGCAGAGGGGACCGAGCTAACTATGGCTACACCTTC. The gene calls are TRBV7-9 and TRBJ1-2, with D perhaps matching TRBD1 (5 bases). This CDR3 region has 14 residues. Germline V gene lookup returns CDR1 SEHNR and CDR2 FQNEAQ (reference sequence). V lost 6 bases, J lost 0 bases, and 11 bases lay in between.

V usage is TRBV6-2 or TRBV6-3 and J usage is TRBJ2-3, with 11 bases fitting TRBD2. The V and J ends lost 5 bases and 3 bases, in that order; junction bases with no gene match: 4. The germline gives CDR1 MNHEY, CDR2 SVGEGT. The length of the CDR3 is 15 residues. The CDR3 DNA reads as TGTGCCAGCAGTGCGGGACTAGCGGATACAGATACGCAGTATTTT. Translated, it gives CASSAGLADTDTQYF.

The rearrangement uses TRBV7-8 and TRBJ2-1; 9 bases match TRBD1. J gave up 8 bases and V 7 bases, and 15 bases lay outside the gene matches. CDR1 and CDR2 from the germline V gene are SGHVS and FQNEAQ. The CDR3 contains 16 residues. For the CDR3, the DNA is TGTGCCAGCAACTTCGGACGACAGACAGGGGGGCATGAGCAGTTCTTC. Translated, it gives CASNFGRQTGGHEQFF.

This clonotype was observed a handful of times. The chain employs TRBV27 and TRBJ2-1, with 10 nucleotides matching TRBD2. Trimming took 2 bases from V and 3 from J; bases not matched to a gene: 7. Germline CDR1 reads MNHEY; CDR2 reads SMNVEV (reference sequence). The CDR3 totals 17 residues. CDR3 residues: CASSLPSVAGGYNEQFF. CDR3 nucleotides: TGTGCCAGCAGTTTACCCTCGGTAGCGGGGGGCTACAATGAGCAGTTCTTC.

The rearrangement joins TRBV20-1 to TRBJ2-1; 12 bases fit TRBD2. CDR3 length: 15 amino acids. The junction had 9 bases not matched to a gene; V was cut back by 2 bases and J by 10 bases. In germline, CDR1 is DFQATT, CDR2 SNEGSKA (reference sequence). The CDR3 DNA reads TGCAGTGCTAGATTCCTAGCGGGAGGGCCCCCAGAGCAGTTCTTC. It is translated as CSARFLAGGPPEQFF.

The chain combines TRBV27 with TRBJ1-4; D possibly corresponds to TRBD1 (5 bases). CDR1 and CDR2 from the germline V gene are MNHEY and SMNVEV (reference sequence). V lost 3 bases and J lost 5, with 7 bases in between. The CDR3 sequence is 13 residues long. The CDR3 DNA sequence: TGTGCCAGCAGTTTTGAGGGGAATGAAAAACTGTTTTTT. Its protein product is CASSFEGNEKLFF.

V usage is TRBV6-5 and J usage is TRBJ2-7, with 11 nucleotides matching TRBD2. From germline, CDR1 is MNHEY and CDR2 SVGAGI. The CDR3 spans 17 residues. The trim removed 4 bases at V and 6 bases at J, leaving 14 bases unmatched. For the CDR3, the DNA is TGTGCCAGCAGTTTGAGGGTTTGGGGGACTAGCGGACTCGAGCAGTACTTC. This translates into CASSLRVWGTSGLEQYF.

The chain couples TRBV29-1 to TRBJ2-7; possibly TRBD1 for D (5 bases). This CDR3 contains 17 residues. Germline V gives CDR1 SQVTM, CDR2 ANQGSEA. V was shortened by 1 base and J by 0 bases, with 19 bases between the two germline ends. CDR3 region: CSVEVPVVDRSSYEQYF. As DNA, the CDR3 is TGCAGCGTTGAAGTCCCCGTCGTCGACAGAAGCTCCTACGAGCAGTACTTC.

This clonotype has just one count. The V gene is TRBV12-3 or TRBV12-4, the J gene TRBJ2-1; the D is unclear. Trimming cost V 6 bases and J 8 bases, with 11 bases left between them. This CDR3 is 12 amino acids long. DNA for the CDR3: TGTGCCAGCAGCCCGGAAGGGTATGAGCAGTTCTTC. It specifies CASSPEGYEQFF.

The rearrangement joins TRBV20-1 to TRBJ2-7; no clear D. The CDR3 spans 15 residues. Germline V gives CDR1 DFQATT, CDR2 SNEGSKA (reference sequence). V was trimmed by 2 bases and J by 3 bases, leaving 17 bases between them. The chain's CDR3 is CSARTITGLDYEQYF. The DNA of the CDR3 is TGCAGTGCTAGAACCATTACGGGTCTCGACTACGAGCAGTACTTC.

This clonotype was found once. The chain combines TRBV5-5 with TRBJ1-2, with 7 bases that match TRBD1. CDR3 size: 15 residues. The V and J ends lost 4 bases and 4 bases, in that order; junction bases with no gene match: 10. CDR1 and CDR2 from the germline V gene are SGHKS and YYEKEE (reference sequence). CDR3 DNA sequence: TGTGCCAGCAGCCCCGGGGCAGGGGGTGGCTATGGCTACACCTTC. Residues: CASSPGAGGGYGYTF.

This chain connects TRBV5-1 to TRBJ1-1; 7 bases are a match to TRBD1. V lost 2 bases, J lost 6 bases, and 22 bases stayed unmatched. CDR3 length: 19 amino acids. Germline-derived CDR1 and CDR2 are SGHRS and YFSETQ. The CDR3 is CASSLPTLSGQVQLAEAFF. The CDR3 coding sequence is TGCGCCAGCAGCTTACCAACCCTCAGTGGACAGGTCCAATTGGCTGAAGCTTTCTTT.